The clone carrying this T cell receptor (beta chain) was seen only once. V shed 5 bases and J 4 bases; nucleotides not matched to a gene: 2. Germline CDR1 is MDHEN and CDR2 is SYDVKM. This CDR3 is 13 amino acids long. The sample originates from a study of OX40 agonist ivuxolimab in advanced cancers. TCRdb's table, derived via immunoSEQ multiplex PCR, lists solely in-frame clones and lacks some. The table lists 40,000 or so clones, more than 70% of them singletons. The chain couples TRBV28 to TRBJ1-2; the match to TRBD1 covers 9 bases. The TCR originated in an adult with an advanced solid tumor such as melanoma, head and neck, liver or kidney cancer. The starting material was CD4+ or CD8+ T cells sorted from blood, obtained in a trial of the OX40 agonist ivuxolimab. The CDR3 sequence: CASSRDRAYGYTF. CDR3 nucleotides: TGTGCCAGCAGTAGGGACAGGGCCTATGGCTACACCTTC.